Here is one T cell receptor (beta chain) with its context. What it binds is not known. In the authors' methods: In the immunoSEQ data, sequences were junction-only and lacked quality scores, so filtering differed. Here immunoSEQ multiplex PCR was the method, and the copy in TCRdb shows in-frame clones only, minus some. V, J and clone size reflect that table, while D and trimming were determined from the DNA. The sample has just over 2,000,000 clones, 85% to 95% seen once. This entry is derived from a study of shared clonotypes between healthy human individuals. Findings of the study overall: A generally larger estimated richness was seen in naive subsets than in memory subsets.

CDR1 MDHEN and CDR2 SYDVKM come from the germline V gene. The CDR3 sequence is 13 residues long. The V gene lost 6 bases and the J gene lost 4 bases, with 13 bases spanning the gap. Sample: naive CD4+ T cells sorted from blood. Noted subset: CD45RA+ positively selected. The receptor's source is a man younger than 35 in good health. The genes are TRBV28 and TRBJ2-7; the D gene could be TRBD1 or TRBD2 (6 bases each). DNA of the CDR3: TGTGCCAGCAGGGGGGGCGGGCGGTACGAGCAGTACTTC. As protein: CASRGGGRYEQYF.